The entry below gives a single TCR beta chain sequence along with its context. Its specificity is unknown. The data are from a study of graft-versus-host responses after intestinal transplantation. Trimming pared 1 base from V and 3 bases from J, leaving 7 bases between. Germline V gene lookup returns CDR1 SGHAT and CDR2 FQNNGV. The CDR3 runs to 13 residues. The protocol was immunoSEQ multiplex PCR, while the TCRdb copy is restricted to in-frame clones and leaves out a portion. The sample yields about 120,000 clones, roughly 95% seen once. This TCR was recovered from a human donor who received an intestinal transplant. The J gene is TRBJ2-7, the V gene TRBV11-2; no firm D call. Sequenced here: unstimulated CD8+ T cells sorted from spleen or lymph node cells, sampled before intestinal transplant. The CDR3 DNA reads TGTGCCAGCAGCTTAGCCGTGGACTACGAGCAGTACTTC. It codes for CASSLAVDYEQYF.